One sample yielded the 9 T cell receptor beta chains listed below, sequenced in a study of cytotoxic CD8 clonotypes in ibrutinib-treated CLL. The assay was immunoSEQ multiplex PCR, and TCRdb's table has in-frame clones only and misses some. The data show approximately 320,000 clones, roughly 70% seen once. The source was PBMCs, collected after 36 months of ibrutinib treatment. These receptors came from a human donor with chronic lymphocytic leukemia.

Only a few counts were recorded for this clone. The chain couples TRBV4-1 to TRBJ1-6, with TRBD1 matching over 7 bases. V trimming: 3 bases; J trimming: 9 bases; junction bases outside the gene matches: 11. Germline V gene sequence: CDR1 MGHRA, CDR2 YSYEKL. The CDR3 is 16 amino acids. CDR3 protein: CASSQPGQRVGSPLHF. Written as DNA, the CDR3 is TGCGCCAGCAGCCAGCCGGGACAGCGAGTGGGTTCACCCCTCCACTTT.

The CDR3 nucleotides are TGTGCCAGCAGTGCCCTTCTGGGAGGGGAAAAACTGTTTTTT. As protein: CASSALLGGEKLFF. This rearrangement joins TRBV28 to TRBJ1-4; no clear D. Trimming took 5 bases from V and 8 from J, leaving 15 bases between them. The CDR3 contains 14 residues. From germline, CDR1 is MDHEN and CDR2 SYDVKM.

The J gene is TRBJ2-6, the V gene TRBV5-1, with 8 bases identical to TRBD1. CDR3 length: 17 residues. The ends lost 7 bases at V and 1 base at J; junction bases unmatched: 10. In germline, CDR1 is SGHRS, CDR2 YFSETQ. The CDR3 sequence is CASQRDRMTSGANVLTF. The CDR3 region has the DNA TGCGCCAGCCAAAGGGACAGGATGACTTCTGGGGCCAACGTCCTGACTTTC.

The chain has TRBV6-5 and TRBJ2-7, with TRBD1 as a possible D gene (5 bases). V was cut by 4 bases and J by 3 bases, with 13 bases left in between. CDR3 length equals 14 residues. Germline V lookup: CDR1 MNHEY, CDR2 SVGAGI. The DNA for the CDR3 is TGTGCCAGCAGTTCCAGGGCCCTCCTCTACGAGCAGTACTTC. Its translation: CASSSRALLYEQYF.

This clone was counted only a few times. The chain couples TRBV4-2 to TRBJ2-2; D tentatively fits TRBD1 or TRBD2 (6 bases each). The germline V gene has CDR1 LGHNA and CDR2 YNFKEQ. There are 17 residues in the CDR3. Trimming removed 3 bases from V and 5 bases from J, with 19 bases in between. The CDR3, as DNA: TGTGCCAGCAGCCAGGTTCTAGCGAGGGGGAAAACCGGGGAGCTGTTTTTT. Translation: CASSQVLARGKTGELFF.

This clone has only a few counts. The CDR3 is CASGLGQLKTF. CDR3 sequence (DNA): TGTGCTAGTGGTTTAGGACAGCTTAAAACCTTC. The V gene is TRBV12-5, the J gene TRBJ1-2, with TRBD1 as a possible D gene (6 bases). This CDR3 is 11 amino acids long. With 3 bases removed from V and 14 bases from J, the gap between germline ends came to 13 bases. The germline CDR1 and CDR2 sequences are LGHNT and FRNRAP.

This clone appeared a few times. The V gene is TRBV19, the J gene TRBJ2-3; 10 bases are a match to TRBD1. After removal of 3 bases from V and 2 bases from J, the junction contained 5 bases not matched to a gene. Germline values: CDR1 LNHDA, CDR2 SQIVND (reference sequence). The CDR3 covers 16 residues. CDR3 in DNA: TGTGCCAGTAGTATGGGACAGGGGCAATACACAGATACGCAGTATTTT. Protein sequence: CASSMGQGQYTDTQYF.

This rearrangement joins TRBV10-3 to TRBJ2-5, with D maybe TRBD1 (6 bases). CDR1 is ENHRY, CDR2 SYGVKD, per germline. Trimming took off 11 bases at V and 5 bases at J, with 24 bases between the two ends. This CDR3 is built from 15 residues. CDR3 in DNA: TGTGCCGTAGGGGGTTGGGACACAACTGAGGAGACCCAGTACTTC. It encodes CAVGGWDTTEETQYF.

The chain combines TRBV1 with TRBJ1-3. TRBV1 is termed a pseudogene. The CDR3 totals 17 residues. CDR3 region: CTSSLIFVGHSGNTIYF. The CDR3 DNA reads TGCACCAGCAGCCTTATCTTCGTCGGTCACTCTGGAAACACCATATATTTT.